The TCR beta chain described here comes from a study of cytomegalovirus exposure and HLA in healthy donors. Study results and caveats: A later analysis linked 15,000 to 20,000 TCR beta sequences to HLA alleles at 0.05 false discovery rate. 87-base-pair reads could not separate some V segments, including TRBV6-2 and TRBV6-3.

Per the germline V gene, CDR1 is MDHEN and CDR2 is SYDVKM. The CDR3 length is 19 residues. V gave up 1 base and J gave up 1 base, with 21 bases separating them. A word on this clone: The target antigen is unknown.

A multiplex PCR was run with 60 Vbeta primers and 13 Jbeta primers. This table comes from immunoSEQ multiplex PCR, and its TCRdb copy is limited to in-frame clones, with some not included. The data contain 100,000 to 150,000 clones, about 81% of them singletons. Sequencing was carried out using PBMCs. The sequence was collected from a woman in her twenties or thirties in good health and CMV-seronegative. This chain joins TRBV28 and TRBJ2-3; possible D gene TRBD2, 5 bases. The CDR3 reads CASSLSPRVRARRTDTQYF. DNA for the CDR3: TGTGCCAGCAGTTTATCCCCACGGGTGAGGGCTCGGCGCACAGATACGCAGTATTTT.